This T cell receptor (beta chain) was captured in a study of T cell responses to AZD1222 COVID-19 vaccine. Clones were read by immunoSEQ multiplex PCR, and TCRdb kept only the in-frame ones, dropping some. The sample has 90,000 to 120,000 clones; around 90% are singletons. General study results and limits: The donors showed a predominance of white British ancestry and of females, with possible underestimation of clonal diversity.

Regarding this clone: The antigen is undetermined.

The germline gives CDR1 SGHDT, CDR2 YYEEEE. The V end lost 1 base, the J end lost 1 base, and 9 bases lay between the germline ends. The CDR3 consists of 14 residues. The chain couples TRBV5-6 to TRBJ2-7; maybe TRBD2 (6 bases). The input for sequencing was peripheral blood, taken 28 days after the second AZD1222 dose. The TCR originated in an adult who received the AZD1222 COVID-19 vaccine. The CDR3 region has the DNA TGTGCCAGCAGCTTGTCAGGGAGGTCCTACGAGCAGTACTTC. Protein sequence: CASSLSGRSYEQYF.